This is a list of T cell receptor beta chains from one sample in a study of shared clonotypes between healthy human individuals. TCRdb's table, derived via immunoSEQ multiplex PCR, lists solely in-frame clones and lacks some. Here the sample spans approximately 1.5 million clones, 95% to 99% being singletons. Sequencing used naive CD4+ T cells sorted from blood. Receptors originate from a man aged 30-40 years in good health. The CDR3 runs from the conserved cysteine through the conserved F or W. Each record gives: V gene, J gene, D gene, clone size, CDR3 DNA, CDR3 protein. D genes are given only for firm matches. The size field is filled for only some rows; it gives once, few, many or a size class.

TRBV28,TRBJ1-4,TRBD1,-,TGTGCCAGCAGCCCGACCCTCAGGGGGCTGTTTTTT,CASSPTLRGLFF
TRBV18,TRBJ2-5,TRBD1,-,TGTGCCAGCTCACCACGCGGACAGGGGGATGGGGTGACCCAGTACTTC,CASSPRGQGDGVTQYF
TRBV9,TRBJ2-7,-,once,TGTGCCAGCAGCGTACTCGACGTCGGCTACGAGCAGTACTTC,CASSVLDVGYEQYF
TRBV6-5,TRBJ2-5,-,-,TGTGCCAGCAGTTACTCGACGGGCAACTTAAGGGAGACCCAGTACTTC,CASSYSTGNLRETQYF
TRBV4-1,TRBJ2-3,-,once,TGCGCCAGCAGCCCCATTTGGGGAACCTCCGGGACTTCCCAGTATTTT,CASSPIWGTSGTSQYF
TRBV10-2,TRBJ2-3,TRBD2,-,TGCGCCAGCAGTGAGTGGGGACTAGCGGGGCGGGGCACAGATACGCAGTATTTT,CASSEWGLAGRGTDTQYF
TRBV28,TRBJ2-5,-,-,TGTGCCAGCAGTTTACCCGGGGGTAGCGGAGAGACCCAGTACTTC,CASSLPGGSGETQYF
TRBV6-5,TRBJ1-2,-,-,TGTGCCAGCAGTTCACTGTCTCGTTACTATGGCTACACCTTC,CASSSLSRYYGYTF
TRBV9,TRBJ2-3,-,-,TGTGCCAGCAGCGTAGGCCTGCTAGCAGTTACTAGCACAGATACGCAGTATTTT,CASSVGLLAVTSTDTQYF
TRBV10-3,TRBJ1-4,TRBD1,-,TGTGCCATCGGCCAGGGGGCGTCGGAAAAACTGTTTTTT,CAIGQGASEKLFF
TRBV5-4,TRBJ2-7,TRBD1,-,TGTGCCAGCAGCAGACAGGGAACCCACGAGCAGTACTTC,CASSRQGTHEQYF
TRBV7-9,TRBJ1-2,-,-,TGTGCCAGCAGCTCCCGGGGCGGGTCCGGGGCTGGCTACACCTTC,CASSSRGGSGAGYTF
TRBV5-1,TRBJ2-1,-,-,TGCGCCAGCAGGGAAGACCTAGCAGTCTCCTACAATGAGCAGTTCTTC,CASREDLAVSYNEQFF
TRBV5-8,TRBJ2-3,TRBD2,-,TGTGCCAGCAGCATCCGGGGACTAGCGGGAATCACAGATACGCAGTATTTT,CASSIRGLAGITDTQYF
TRBV20-1,TRBJ2-7,-,-,TGCAGTGCTTTCTCCTCCACCGGGCAGTACTTC,CSAFSSTGQYF
TRBV30,TRBJ2-7,-,-,TGTGCCTGGAGGGAGCTTACGGTCGAGCAGTACTTC,CAWRELTVEQYF
TRBV6-5,TRBJ2-1,-,once,TGTGCCAGCAGCTTAAAGGTTTACAATGAGCAGTTCTTC,CASSLKVYNEQFF
TRBV30,TRBJ2-2,TRBD1,once,TGTGCCTGGATTATGTCGGGACAGAACTTAAACCTAAACACCGGGGAGCTGTTTTTT,CAWIMSGQNLNLNTGELFF
TRBV28,TRBJ2-3,-,-,TGTGCCAGCAGTTTGTCGGGGAGGAGGGATACGCAGTATTTT,CASSLSGRRDTQYF
TRBV7-2,TRBJ2-4,TRBD1,-,TGTGCCAGCAGGCTAATACAGGGGTCCAAAAACATTCAGTACTTC,CASRLIQGSKNIQYF
TRBV28,TRBJ2-1,-,-,TGTGCCAGCCGAGGGGGAGGCGGGTATGAGCAGTTCTTC,CASRGGGGYEQFF
TRBV30,TRBJ1-2,TRBD1,-,TGTGCCTGGAGCCCACAGGGGGCGCAGGGCTACACCTTC,CAWSPQGAQGYTF
TRBV7-6,TRBJ2-1,-,-,TGTGCCAGCAGCCCAAAGGGGTTGGGCCTCAACACAAACAATGAGCAGTTCTTC,CASSPKGLGLNTNNEQFF
TRBV28,TRBJ1-5,-,-,TGTGCCAGCAGTTTAAGGTCAGGTCTCAATCAGCCCCAGCATTTT,CASSLRSGLNQPQHF
TRBV6-1,TRBJ1-5,-,-,TGTGCCAGCAGGCTATATAGCAATCAGCCCCAGCATTTT,CASRLYSNQPQHF
TRBV7-6,TRBJ1-4,-,-,TGTGCCAGCAAAAAGGGGGGGATTGCAACTAATGAAAAACTGTTTTTT,CASKKGGIATNEKLFF
TRBV27,TRBJ1-3,-,-,TGTGCCAGCAGTTTTCAGGGCTCTGGAAACACCATATATTTT,CASSFQGSGNTIYF